Given below is one T cell receptor beta chain in context. Both iRepertoire HTBI primers and Arm-PCR of CDR3 regions were used to build the TCR beta libraries. TCRdb re-analysed the multiplex PCR reads in MiXCR, keeping a single row per CDR3 protein. The sample lists about 470,000 distinct CDR3 sequences, 15% to 20% occurring once. The CDR3 consists of 15 residues. Per germline, CDR1 MGHDK and CDR2 SYGVNS. V lost 1 base and J lost 5; bases outside the gene matches: 3. This sample is part of a study of regulatory T cells in long-lasting Graves disease. The time point was: newly diagnosed GD, antithyroid drugs for less than 3 months. Preparation of the TCR library used RNA extracted from PBMCs. This sample also appeared in a second study, on T cells in Graves' hyperthyroidism and ophthalmopathy.

The specimen comprised peripheral blood mononuclear cells (PBMCs), sampled at new diagnosis, from a patient treated with antithyroid drugs. The J gene is TRBJ2-5, the V gene TRBV25-1, with 11 nucleotides matching TRBD1. The receptor's source is a man between 35 and 55 years old with Graves disease. CDR3 nucleotides: TGTGCCAGCAGTGAATCCGGACAGGGGGCCGAGACCCAGTACTTC. Translating it yields CASSESGQGAETQYF.